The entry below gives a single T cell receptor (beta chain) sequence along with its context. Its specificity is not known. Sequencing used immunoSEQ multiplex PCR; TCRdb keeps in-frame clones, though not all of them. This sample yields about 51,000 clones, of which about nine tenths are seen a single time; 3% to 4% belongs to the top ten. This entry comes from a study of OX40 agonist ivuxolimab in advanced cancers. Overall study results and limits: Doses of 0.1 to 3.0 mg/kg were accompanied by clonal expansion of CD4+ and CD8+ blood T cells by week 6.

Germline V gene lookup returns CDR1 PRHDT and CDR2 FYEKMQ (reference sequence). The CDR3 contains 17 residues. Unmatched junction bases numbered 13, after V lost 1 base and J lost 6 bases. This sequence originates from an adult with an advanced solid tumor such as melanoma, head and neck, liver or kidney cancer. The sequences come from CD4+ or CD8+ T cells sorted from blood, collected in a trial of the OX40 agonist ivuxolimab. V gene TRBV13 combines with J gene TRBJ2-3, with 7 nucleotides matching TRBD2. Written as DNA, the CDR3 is TGTGCCAGCAGCTTAGCGGGGAGGAGCGGGAACAGGGATACGCAGTATTTT. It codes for CASSLAGRSGNRDTQYF.